The T cell receptor (beta chain) under discussion was sequenced for a study of shared clonotypes between healthy human individuals. As regards this clone: Its specificity is not known.

Study-wide results and caveats: Unshared clonotypes carried lower generation probabilities than those common to all four donors. Clonotype sharing among donors was thought likely to change with sequencing depth.

The germline V gene has CDR1 MNHNS and CDR2 SASEGT. The CDR3 spans 16 residues. The V gene end was trimmed by 1 base and the J gene end by 4 bases; junction bases not matched to a gene: 5. CD45RO-negative, CCR7-selected cells formed the naive CD8 fraction, which excluded terminally differentiated effector memory CD45RA+ cells. Profiled with immunoSEQ multiplex PCR; TCRdb holds only in-frame clones, not every one. The repertoire holds 550,000 to 750,000 clones, with 95% to 96% as singletons. The sequenced sample consisted of naive CD8+ T cells sorted from blood. J is TRBJ2-7 and V is TRBV6-1, with 12 bases identical to TRBD2. The source of this sequence is a woman aged 25 to 39 in good health. CDR3 residues: CASSEVVTSGSYEQYF. The DNA for the CDR3 is TGTGCCAGCAGTGAAGTTGTGACTAGCGGGAGTTACGAGCAGTACTTC.